One sample yielded the 28 T cell receptor beta chains listed below, sequenced in a study of siplizumab effects on memory and regulatory T cells. Only in-frame clones appear in the TCRdb table, and some are missing; sequencing was by immunoSEQ multiplex PCR. Counted here are fewer than 130,000 clones, around nine tenths occurring once; the ten biggest clones make up approximately 1.3%. Sequencing was performed on CD4+ T cells sorted from blood. The receptor source for this set is a human donor in good health.

The chain couples TRBV18 to TRBJ2-5; 8 positions agree with TRBD1. The trim removed 8 bases at V and 5 bases at J, leaving 7 bases unmatched. The germline CDR1 and CDR2 sequences are KGHSH and LQKENI. The CDR3 sequence is 13 residues long. The CDR3 nucleotides read TGTGCCAGCCTCCAGGGGGCACGTGAGACCCAGTACTTC. Its protein is CASLQGARETQYF.

The chain employs TRBV5-4 and TRBJ1-2; TRBD1 agrees at 7 bases. The CDR3 extends over 15 amino acids. Germline values: CDR1 SGHNT, CDR2 YYREEE (reference sequence). The J segment lost 4 bases and the V segment lost 4 bases, leaving 10 bases of the junction unmatched. The CDR3 region is CASSASTGALYGYTF. The DNA of the CDR3 is TGTGCCAGCAGCGCTTCTACAGGGGCCCTCTATGGCTACACCTTC.

CDR3 bases: TGCGCCAGCAGCAAGACCTTCATCATGGGGGAGAACACTGAAGCTTTCTTT. This translates into CASSKTFIMGENTEAFF. This chain connects TRBV4-1 to TRBJ1-1; tentative D call: TRBD1 (5 bases). The CDR3 covers 17 residues. Germline values: CDR1 MGHRA, CDR2 YSYEKL. V gave up 5 bases and J gave up 1 base, with 20 bases separating them.

This chain joins TRBV5-1 and TRBJ1-1; a weak D match, TRBD1 (6 bases). There are 14 residues in the CDR3. Trimming cost V 4 bases and J 3 bases, with 13 bases left between them. In germline, CDR1 is SGHRS, CDR2 YFSETQ. CDR3 DNA sequence: TGCGCCAGCAGCCGGGGCGCAGGGGACACTGAAGCTTTCTTT. Translation gives CASSRGAGDTEAFF.

The chain recombines TRBV4-1 with TRBJ1-6, with D unresolved. The V end was cut by 4 bases, the J end by 10 bases, with 20 bases between. The length of the CDR3 is 16 residues. Looked up from germline, CDR1 is MGHRA and CDR2 is YSYEKL. CDR3 bases: TGCGCCAGCAGCCCTCCACGGGCCTCCTGGAGATCACCCCTCCACTTT. Translated: CASSPPRASWRSPLHF.

The chain uses TRBV7-2 and TRBJ1-2; maybe TRBD1 (5 bases). V lost 2 bases and J 5 bases, leaving 15 bases between the germline ends. This CDR3 is 15 amino acids long. CDR1 SGHTA and CDR2 FQGNSA come from the germline V gene. The CDR3 nucleotides read TGTGCCAGCAGCTTAACTCGGGACGGCCCGTATGGCTACACCTTC. Translating gives CASSLTRDGPYGYTF. Combining the CDR3 with reference TRBV7-2 and TRBJ1-2 gives the whole variable domain GAGVSQSPSNKVTEKGKDVELRCDPISGHTALYWYRQSLGQGLEFLIYFQGNSAPDKSGLPSDRFSAERTGGSVSTLTIQRTQQEDSAVYLCASSLTRDGPYGYTFGSGTRLTVV.

The chain is built from TRBV6-6 and TRBJ2-7; TRBD1 might be the D (6 bases). Germline V gene lookup returns CDR1 MNHNY and CDR2 SVGAGI (reference sequence). Between the trimmed V and J ends, which lost 4 bases and 3 bases, there was a span of 19 bases. There are 16 residues in the CDR3. This CDR3 is CASSSSLLTGNYEQYF. For the CDR3, the DNA is TGTGCCAGCAGTTCCTCCCTTCTGACAGGCAACTACGAGCAGTACTTC.

The chain joins TRBV5-6 to TRBJ2-5, with D perhaps TRBD2 (5 bases). CDR3 length: 16 amino acids. V was trimmed by 0 bases and J by 5 bases, leaving 17 bases between them. Germline loops: CDR1 SGHDT, CDR2 YYEEEE. The CDR3 here is CASSLAEGRVRETQYF. DNA for the CDR3: TGTGCCAGCAGCTTGGCCGAGGGAAGGGTTCGGGAGACCCAGTACTTC.

The chain couples TRBV5-6 to TRBJ1-5; D might be TRBD1 (5 bases). The length of the CDR3 is 15 residues. Germline CDR1 reads SGHDT; CDR2 reads YYEEEE. Trimming cost V 4 bases and J 1 base, with 12 bases left between them. Here the CDR3 reads CASSHAGRSNQPQHF. CDR3 nucleotides: TGTGCCAGCAGCCACGCAGGGCGCAGCAATCAGCCCCAGCATTTT.

The rearrangement uses TRBV23-1 and TRBJ2-1; 10 bases match TRBD1. TRBV23-1 is treated as an ORF (open reading frame) with a function not yet certain. The CDR3 runs 15 residues. J was trimmed by 6 bases and V by 9 bases; bases with no gene match: 11. CDR3 sequence: CARAAGTGVCNEQFF. The DNA for the CDR3 is TGCGCCAGGGCCGCCGGGACAGGGGTTTGCAATGAGCAGTTCTTC.

V and J are TRBV21-1 and TRBJ2-3; the D call TRBD1 from the table was never checked on the DNA. TRBV21-1 is designated a pseudogene. This CDR3 comprises 16 residues. The CDR3 spells CASSKGRDRVSNTQYF. DNA of the CDR3: TGTGCCAGCAGCAAAGGAAGGGACAGGGTGTCAAATACGCAGTATTTT.

The sample holds a few counts of this clone. The CDR3 protein is CASSYNGQGRSYEQYF. The CDR3 DNA is TGTGCCAGCAGTTACAACGGACAGGGCCGCTCCTACGAGCAGTACTTC. The gene calls are TRBV6-5 and TRBJ2-7; 8 bases fit TRBD1. The CDR3 length is 16 residues. The ends lost 2 bases at V and 0 bases at J; junction bases unmatched: 6. Germline lookup yields CDR1 MNHEY and CDR2 SVGAGI.

The chain uses TRBV27 and TRBJ1-1; 11 bases align to TRBD1. The CDR3 spans 15 residues. The germline CDR1 and CDR2 sequences are MNHEY and SMNVEV (reference sequence). Trimming removed 3 bases from V and 2 bases from J; junction bases left unmatched: 2. This CDR3 is CASSFGQGANTEAFF. The CDR3 DNA sequence: TGTGCCAGCAGTTTCGGACAGGGGGCAAACACTGAAGCTTTCTTT.

The genes are TRBV7-2 and TRBJ2-7; TRBD2 matches 14 bases. This CDR3 has 16 amino acids. Germline lookup yields CDR1 SGHTA and CDR2 FQGNSA. The junction had 8 bases not matched to a gene; V was cut back by 7 bases and J by 3 bases. The CDR3 DNA is TGTGCCAGCACTACCGGGACTAGCGGGAGTGACTACGAGCAGTACTTC. This sequence encodes CASTTGTSGSDYEQYF. Full variable domain (missing parts from reference TRBV7-2 and TRBJ2-7): GAGVSQSPSNKVTEKGKDVELRCDPISGHTALYWYRQSLGQGLEFLIYFQGNSAPDKSGLPSDRFSAERTGGSVSTLTIQRTQQEDSAVYLCASTTGTSGSDYEQYFGPGTRLTVT.

This chain links TRBV19 with TRBJ2-2; 8 bases match TRBD1. Germline trimming cut 11 bases from V and 1 base from J; bases unmatched to any gene: 6. Germline loops: CDR1 LNHDA, CDR2 SQIVND (reference sequence). CDR3 length: 14 residues. The CDR3 protein is CAGRTGKNTGELFF. In DNA, the CDR3 is TGTGCCGGCCGGACAGGGAAGAACACCGGGGAGCTGTTTTTT.

In this sample, this clone turned up once. The chain uses TRBV2 and TRBJ2-4; tentatively, D is TRBD1 or TRBD2 (5 bases each). Germline V gene lookup returns CDR1 SNHLY and CDR2 FYNNEI. This CDR3 has 14 residues. V lost 9 bases, J lost 11 bases, and 23 bases lay in between. CDR3 residues: CASQGPLGGAVQYF. DNA of the CDR3: TGTGCCAGTCAGGGACCCCTCGGCGGTGCGGTTCAGTACTTC.

V is TRBV5-1 and J is TRBJ2-2; D is undetermined. The ends were cut back, 4 bases at V and 6 bases at J, with 13 bases in the middle. There are 14 residues in the CDR3. CDR1 and CDR2 (germline): SGHRS, YFSETQ. Written as DNA, the CDR3 is TGCGCCAGCAGCCTCCCCTTTGGGGCCGGGGAGCTGTTTTTT. It yields the protein CASSLPFGAGELFF.

The chain couples TRBV29-1 to TRBJ2-7, with TRBD1 identical over 12 bases. From germline, CDR1 is SQVTM and CDR2 ANQGSEA. The CDR3 totals 15 residues. The trim removed 5 bases at V and 2 bases at J, leaving 7 bases unmatched. The CDR3 DNA is TGCAGCGTTCCGGGACAGGGGGCCGGGACCTACGAGCAGTACTTC. It translates to CSVPGQGAGTYEQYF.

The V gene is TRBV5-4, the J gene TRBJ2-3; TRBD2 aligns across 10 bases. Germline V gene sequence: CDR1 SGHNT, CDR2 YYREEE (reference sequence). Germline trimming cut 1 base from V and 6 bases from J; bases unmatched to any gene: 2. This CDR3 is 14 amino acids long. The CDR3 DNA reads as TGTGCCAGCAGCTTGACTAGCGGGGAGGATACGCAGTATTTT. This encodes CASSLTSGEDTQYF. Full variable domain (rest looked up from reference TRBV5-4 and TRBJ2-3): ETGVTQSPTHLIKTRGQQVTLRCSSQSGHNTVSWYQQALGQGPQFIFQYYREEENGRGNFPPRFSGLQFPNYSSELNVNALELDDSALYLCASSLTSGEDTQYFGPGTRLTVL.

V gene TRBV2 combines with J gene TRBJ1-6; D remains ambiguous. The CDR3 totals 12 residues. V lost 3 bases to trimming and J lost 7 bases, with 4 bases between them. Germline CDR1 and CDR2: SNHLY and FYNNEI. The CDR3 loop is CASSEQNSPLHF. CDR3 in DNA: TGTGCCAGCAGTGAGCAAAATTCACCCCTCCACTTT.

The chain links TRBV15 to TRBJ2-1; no reliable D call. The CDR3 is 17 residues long. V lost 2 bases and J 6 bases, leaving 20 bases between the germline ends. Germline loops: CDR1 LNHNV, CDR2 YYDKDF (reference sequence). CDR3 sequence (DNA): TGTGCCACCAGCAGACCAATCGGTGGAGTAGGCGTCAATGAGCAGTTCTTC. Protein product: CATSRPIGGVGVNEQFF.

This chain joins TRBV23-1 and TRBJ1-4, with 9 bases fitting TRBD1. TRBV23-1 is an open reading frame, and its role is uncertain. CDR3 size: 14 residues. The trim removed 2 bases at V and 10 bases at J, leaving 5 bases unmatched. CDR3 in amino acids: CASSQDTGGRKLFF. DNA for the CDR3: TGCGCCAGCAGTCAAGATACAGGGGGCCGAAAACTGTTTTTT.

The CDR3 sequence: CASSLSTAMNTEAFF. CDR3 bases: TGTGCCAGCAGCTTATCGACGGCAATGAACACTGAAGCTTTCTTT. The chain is built from TRBV5-4 and TRBJ1-1; unclear D gene. V was shortened by 2 bases and J by 0 bases, with 11 bases between the two germline ends. The germline gives CDR1 SGHNT, CDR2 YYREEE (reference sequence). This CDR3 has 15 amino acids.

This rearrangement joins TRBV19 to TRBJ1-5; D gene ambiguous. V dropped 4 bases and J dropped 5 bases, with 15 bases sitting between them. This CDR3 is 15 amino acids long. Germline assignment: CDR1 LNHDA and CDR2 SQIVND (reference sequence). Here the CDR3 reads CASSTSGIKYQPQHF. The CDR3 DNA follows: TGTGCCAGTAGTACCTCCGGGATAAAGTATCAGCCCCAGCATTTT. The variable domain in full, completed from reference TRBV19 and TRBJ1-5, reads DGGITQSPKYLFRKEGQNVTLSCEQNLNHDAMYWYRQDPGQGLRLIYYSQIVNDFQKGDIAEGYSVSREKKESFPLTVTSAQKNPTAFYLCASSTSGIKYQPQHFGDGTRLSIL.

The V call is TRBV5-6, the J call TRBJ2-2; D may be TRBD1 or TRBD2 (5 bases each). CDR1 is SGHDT and CDR2 is YYEEEE in the germline V gene. The CDR3 has 15 residues. V lost 4 bases and J 11 bases, leaving 21 bases between the germline ends. The CDR3 coding sequence is TGTGCCAGCAGCCCAGGGACGGCTAGCACAGGAGAGCTGTTTTTT. Its protein product is CASSPGTASTGELFF.

In DNA form, the CDR3 reads TGTGCCAGCATCCTTACCCCAGAACAAGAGACCCAGTACTTC. This sequence encodes CASILTPEQETQYF. The chain has TRBV7-9 and TRBJ2-5, with D unclear. There are 14 residues in the CDR3. Trimming cost V 7 bases and J 2 bases, with 14 bases left between them. The germline V gene encodes CDR1 SEHNR and CDR2 FQNEAQ (reference sequence).

This chain connects TRBV11-2 to TRBJ2-1; D gene ambiguous. CDR3 length: 12 residues. Germline V lookup: CDR1 SGHAT, CDR2 FQNNGV. V was pared by 0 bases and J by 5 bases, with 2 bases between. CDR3 region: CASSLDNNEQFF. The CDR3 DNA reads as TGTGCCAGCAGCTTAGATAACAATGAGCAGTTCTTC.

The CDR3 DNA reads TGTGCCAGCAGCTTAGGGGACAGGGTCGGAAACATTCAGTACTTC. Its protein is CASSLGDRVGNIQYF. The J gene is TRBJ2-4, the V gene TRBV13; TRBD1 aligns across 8 bases. The CDR3 spans 15 residues. Germline CDR1 PRHDT, CDR2 FYEKMQ (reference sequence). V dropped 0 bases and J dropped 6; count of bases not matched to a gene: 4.